The 15 T cell receptor beta chains below come from one sample, sequenced in a study of T-cell reconstitution after alpha-beta-depleted transplantation in children. A TCRbeta library incorporating unique molecular identifiers was prepared. TCRdb used MiXCR to reprocess the PCR reads, holding one entry per CDR3 protein. The sample lists around 240,000 distinct CDR3 sequences; 9% to 10% were seen once. Material: PBMCs from the stem cell graft donor, obtained from the stem cell graft. The receptors originated from a human donor who donated a stem cell graft to a child with SCID.

Many counts were recorded for this clonotype. The chain combines TRBV5-1 with TRBJ1-1; 7 nucleotides agree with TRBD1. This CDR3 has 13 residues. The germline V gene encodes CDR1 SGHRS and CDR2 YFSETQ. V shed 7 bases and J 2 bases; nucleotides not matched to a gene: 5. This chain's CDR3 is CASHRDSNTEAFF. The CDR3 DNA reads as TGCGCCAGCCACCGGGACAGTAACACTGAAGCTTTCTTT.

This clonotype has at least ten counts. This sequence joins TRBV5-1 and TRBJ2-3; TRBD2 agrees at 8 bases. The CDR3 extends over 17 amino acids. Germline trimming cut 3 bases from V and 1 base from J; bases unmatched to any gene: 10. The germline V gene encodes CDR1 SGHRS and CDR2 YFSETQ. For the CDR3, the DNA is TGCGCCAGCAGCTCCCCCCACAGCGGGAGCCGCACAGATACGCAGTATTTT. Its protein is CASSSPHSGSRTDTQYF.

This clonotype was seen at least ten times. The rearrangement links TRBV5-1 to TRBJ1-1; 8 nucleotides agree with TRBD1. Germline V gene lookup returns CDR1 SGHRS and CDR2 YFSETQ. The J segment lost 7 bases and the V segment lost 1 base, leaving 6 bases of the junction unmatched. The CDR3 has 14 amino acids. The CDR3 nucleotides read TGCGCCAGCAGCTTGCGACAGGGGTGGGGTGAAGCTTTCTTT. Translating gives CASSLRQGWGEAFF.

The sample holds many counts of this clonotype. V gene TRBV12-3 or TRBV12-4 combines with J gene TRBJ1-5; D not resolved. The CDR3 totals 15 residues. Trimming shortened V by 2 bases and J by 2 bases, and 10 bases separated the two germline ends. The chain's CDR3 is CASSLPSGGNQPQHF. The CDR3 DNA sequence: TGTGCCAGCAGTTTACCCTCAGGAGGCAATCAGCCCCAGCATTTT.

This clonotype was found many times. The V and J genes are TRBV5-5 and TRBJ2-7; D gene unclear. CDR1 is SGHKS, CDR2 YYEKEE, per germline (reference sequence). V shed 2 bases and J shed 0 bases, with 9 bases lying between them. The CDR3 has 14 residues. The CDR3 region is CASSLRLLSYEQYF. In DNA form, the CDR3 reads TGTGCCAGCAGCTTACGGCTCCTCTCCTACGAGCAGTACTTC. The variable domain in full, with the rest retrieved from reference TRBV5-5 and TRBJ2-7, is DAGVTQSPTHLIKTRGQQVTLRCSPISGHKSVSWYQQVLGQGPQFIFQYYEKEERGRGNFPDRFSARQFPNYSSELNVNALLLGDSALYLCASSLRLLSYEQYFGPGTRLTVT.

J is TRBJ1-1 and V is TRBV12-3 or TRBV12-4; the D is unclear. V dropped 6 bases and J dropped 6 bases, with 17 bases sitting between them. This CDR3 has 14 amino acids. The CDR3 is CASSPVFRSAEAFF. The CDR3 DNA sequence: TGTGCCAGCAGCCCCGTGTTCCGTTCGGCTGAAGCTTTCTTT.

The chain links TRBV4-1 to TRBJ2-7, with 8 nucleotides matching TRBD1. CDR1 MGHRA and CDR2 YSYEKL come from the germline V gene. V shed 2 bases and J 2 bases; nucleotides not matched to a gene: 5. CDR3 size: 15 residues. The CDR3 DNA is TGCGCCAGCAGCCAACAGACAGGGGCCACCTACGAGCAGTACTTC. Residues: CASSQQTGATYEQYF.

CDR3 sequence reads: CASSSAGPRQGKLFF. The CDR3, as DNA: TGCGCCAGCAGCTCCGCAGGGCCCCGCCAAGGAAAACTGTTTTTT. The rearrangement links TRBV5-1 to TRBJ1-4, with a tentative D call TRBD1 (5 bases). The germline gives CDR1 SGHRS, CDR2 YFSETQ. V was pared by 3 bases and J by 10 bases, with 19 bases between. The CDR3 has 15 amino acids. Looking up the rest from reference TRBV5-1 and TRBJ1-4 gives the full variable domain: KAGVTQTPRYLIKTRGQQVTLSCSPISGHRSVSWYQQTPGQGLQFLFEYFSETQRNKGNFPGRFSGRQFSNSRSEMNVSTLELGDSALYLCASSSAGPRQGKLFFGSGTQLSVL.

This clonotype was seen at least ten times. The chain combines TRBV4-1 with TRBJ2-5; weak D call: TRBD2 (6 bases). CDR3 length equals 15 residues. The V end lost 4 bases, the J end lost 3 bases, and 15 bases lay between the germline ends. CDR1 is MGHRA and CDR2 is YSYEKL in the germline V gene. CDR3: CASSPYGRGEETQYF. The CDR3 bases are TGCGCCAGCAGCCCCTACGGGAGAGGGGAAGAGACCCAGTACTTC.

Many counts were recorded for this clonotype. This rearrangement joins TRBV7-8 to TRBJ2-3, with a tentative D call TRBD2 (5 bases). This CDR3 contains 15 residues. The V gene's germline CDR1 is SGHVS and CDR2 FQNEAQ. The ends were cut back, 0 bases at V and 5 bases at J, with 12 bases in the middle. The CDR3 reads CASSLASLGKDTQYF. The CDR3 coding sequence is TGTGCCAGCAGCTTAGCATCCCTCGGGAAAGATACGCAGTATTTT.

Comment on this clonotype: Given a much more abundant clone one base away, this may be a read error. This chain connects TRBV7-2 to TRBJ1-2; D might be TRBD1 (6 bases). This CDR3 region has 13 residues. Germline-derived CDR1 and CDR2 are SGHTA and FQGNSA. The chain's CDR3 is CASSPIGQSGYPF. The CDR3 region has the DNA TGTGCCAGCAGCCCAATCGGACAGAGCGGCTACCCCTTC.

This clonotype was recorded many times. The chain uses TRBV5-1 and TRBJ2-3; maybe TRBD2 (6 bases). The V and J ends lost 5 bases and 3 bases respectively, with 13 bases between them. In germline, CDR1 is SGHRS, CDR2 YFSETQ. This CDR3 has 14 residues. Here the CDR3 reads CASRGDWVTDTQYF. In DNA form, the CDR3 reads TGCGCCAGCAGGGGGGACTGGGTTACAGATACGCAGTATTTT.

For this clonotype: The CDR3 end shows no conserved phenylalanine or tryptophan, and so a read error is likely. This chain uses TRBV7-2 with TRBJ1-2; the D gene is possibly TRBD1 (5 bases). From germline, CDR1 is SGHTA and CDR2 FQGNSA. The CDR3 is 15 residues long. Trimming removed 2 bases from V and 8 bases from J, with 18 bases in between. CDR3 loop: CASSLITGATSGYTY. In nucleotides, the CDR3 is TGTGCCAGCAGCTTAATTACCGGGGCCACCTCGGGCTACACCTAC.

This clonotype was detected many times. The chain combines TRBV18 with TRBJ2-7; D is possibly TRBD1 (6 bases). Germline CDR1 reads KGHSH; CDR2 reads LQKENI. This CDR3 has 14 residues. V lost 2 bases and J lost 7, with 15 bases in between. CDR3 sequence reads: CASSPSQGKKEQYF. The CDR3 DNA sequence: TGTGCCAGCTCACCATCGCAGGGGAAGAAGGAGCAGTACTTC.

This clonotype occurred a few times. This chain connects TRBV7-9 to TRBJ1-5, with TRBD1 as a possible D gene (5 bases). Trimming stripped 5 bases from V and 5 bases from J, with 10 bases between. The CDR3 has 13 residues. The germline V gene has CDR1 SEHNR and CDR2 FQNEAQ (reference sequence). In nucleotides, the CDR3 is TGTGCCAGCAGCCAAGGGGCCGATCAGCCCCAGCATTTT. Residues: CASSQGADQPQHF. The variable domain in full, with the rest retrieved from reference TRBV7-9 and TRBJ1-5, is DTGVSQNPRHKITKRGQNVTFRCDPISEHNRLYWYRQTLGQGPEFLTYFQNEAQLEKSRLLSDRFSAERPKGSFSTLEIQRTEQGDSAMYLCASSQGADQPQHFGDGTRLSIL.